Listed below are T cell receptor beta chains from one sample, sequenced in a study of T cell responses to AZD1222 COVID-19 vaccine. Profiled with immunoSEQ multiplex PCR; TCRdb holds only in-frame clones, not every one. The sample records some 120,000 clones, over 90% being singletons. Sequenced here: peripheral blood, sampled on day 0 of AZD1222 vaccination. The receptors stem from an adult in good health. Each CDR3 is given with its conserved first and last residue. D genes are given only for firm matches. Expanded clones are given a class, and other clones once, few, many or no size at all.

V gene	clone size	D gene	J gene	CDR3 DNA	CDR3 protein
TRBV3-1/TRBV3-2	NA	NA	TRBJ2-5	TGTGCCAGCAGCCAAGATTATGGCAGCACCTCCAGTGAGACCCAGTACTTC	CASSQDYGSTSSETQYF
TRBV19	NA	NA	TRBJ2-3	TGTGCCAGTAGTCTAACAGGAGGAGGGTGGACAGATACGCAGTATTTT	CASSLTGGGWTDTQYF
TRBV9	NA	NA	TRBJ1-1	TGTGCCAGCAGCGAGACAGTCGAGTTGAGGAACACTGAAGCTTTCTTT	CASSETVELRNTEAFF
TRBV15	NA	NA	TRBJ1-5	TGTGCCACCAGCAGAGATGGGGGTGGCTATAGCAATCAGCCCCAGCATTTT	CATSRDGGGYSNQPQHF
TRBV27	NA	TRBD1	TRBJ2-7	TGTGCCAGCAGTTCCCAATGGACAGGATCCTACGAGCAGTACTTC	CASSSQWTGSYEQYF
TRBV27	NA	TRBD1	TRBJ1-1	TGTGCCAGCAGAGTGCAGGGACAGCTGAACACTGAAGCTTTCTTT	CASRVQGQLNTEAFF
TRBV12-3/TRBV12-4	NA	NA	TRBJ1-1	TGTGCCAGCATCAGAATCGGAACTGAAGCTTTCTTT	CASIRIGTEAFF
TRBV10-1	once	NA	TRBJ1-2	TGCGCCAGCAGGCCCCAAGCCCCTTCCTACACCTTC	CASRPQAPSYTF
TRBV18	NA	NA	TRBJ1-6	TGTGCCAGCTCACCCACCGGAACAAGTAATTCACCCCTCCACTTT	CASSPTGTSNSPLHF
TRBV4-1	NA	NA	TRBJ2-7	TGCGCCAGCAGCCAAGATCGGGGGACCCCCTCCTACGAGCAGTACTTC	CASSQDRGTPSYEQYF
TRBV27	NA	NA	TRBJ1-2	TGTGCCAGCAGTTCGACAGAAAACTATGGCTACACCTTC	CASSSTENYGYTF
TRBV12-3/TRBV12-4	NA	TRBD1	TRBJ1-5	TGTGCCAGCAGAGGACAGGGCAATCAGCCCCAGCATTTT	CASRGQGNQPQHF
TRBV19	NA	NA	TRBJ1-4	TGTGCCAGTAGATCGGCCGCAGGGTCAACTAATGAAAAACTGTTTTTT	CASRSAAGSTNEKLFF
TRBV5-1	NA	NA	TRBJ1-4	TGCGCCAGCAGCTTGTCCCCAGACGGTGAAAAACTGTTTTTT	CASSLSPDGEKLFF
TRBV7-8	NA	NA	TRBJ2-1	TGTGCCAGCAGCTTAGGGGGCTCCCCTCTAATGCAGTTCTTC	CASSLGGSPLMQFF
TRBV5-1	NA	TRBD2	TRBJ2-1	TGCGCCAGCAGCCCGACGACTAGCGGGCCCCATCTTGGCAATGAGCAGTTCTTC	CASSPTTSGPHLGNEQFF
TRBV7-9	NA	NA	TRBJ2-1	TGTGCCAGCAGCTTCTTCGGCGTGTCGGATGAGCAGTTCTTC	CASSFFGVSDEQFF